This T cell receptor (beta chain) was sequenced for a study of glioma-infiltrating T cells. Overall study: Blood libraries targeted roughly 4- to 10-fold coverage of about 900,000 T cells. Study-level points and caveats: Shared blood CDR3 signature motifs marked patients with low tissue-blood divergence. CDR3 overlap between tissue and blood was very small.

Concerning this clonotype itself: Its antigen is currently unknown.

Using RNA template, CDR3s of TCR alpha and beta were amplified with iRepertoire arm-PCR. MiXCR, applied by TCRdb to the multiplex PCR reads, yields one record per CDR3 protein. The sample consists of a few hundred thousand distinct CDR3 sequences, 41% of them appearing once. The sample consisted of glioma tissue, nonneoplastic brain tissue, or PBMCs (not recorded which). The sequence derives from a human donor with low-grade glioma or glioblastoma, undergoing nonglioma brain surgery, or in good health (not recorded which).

The CDR3 DNA follows: TGTGCCACCGGTCGAGACACCGGGGAGCTGTTTTTT. Its protein is CATGRDTGELFF. V gene TRBV24-1 combines with J gene TRBJ2-2; D is unresolved. In germline, CDR1 is KGHDR, CDR2 SFDVKD. Trimming stripped 9 bases from V and 3 bases from J, with 7 bases between. The CDR3 loop spans 12 amino acids.